These 21 T cell receptor beta chains came from one sample sequenced in a study of T cell responses to AZD1222 COVID-19 vaccine. Clones were sequenced by immunoSEQ multiplex PCR, and TCRdb holds only the in-frame ones, with some missing. Of roughly 77,000 clones listed, 75% to 95% were seen once; the top ten hold 2.5% to 4%. Sample: peripheral blood, taken 28 days after the second AZD1222 dose. Source of these receptors: an adult who received the AZD1222 COVID-19 vaccine.

The rearrangement links TRBV6-1 to TRBJ2-7; 7 bases match TRBD1. CDR1 MNHNS and CDR2 SASEGT come from the germline V gene. This CDR3 spans 16 amino acids. Trimming took 3 bases from V and 9 from J; bases not matched to a gene: 17. CDR3 bases: TGTGCCAGCAGTGATTACGTTGGAGGACAGGCCGCGGGGCAGTACTTC. Encoded protein: CASSDYVGGQAAGQYF.

The CDR3 sequence is CASSYGRGAGDTQYF. The CDR3 DNA reads as TGTGCCAGCAGTTACGGGAGGGGCGCGGGAGATACGCAGTATTTT. J is TRBJ2-3 and V is TRBV6-5; 7 bases align to TRBD2. The trim removed 2 bases at V and 5 bases at J, leaving 7 bases unmatched. Germline V gene lookup returns CDR1 MNHEY and CDR2 SVGAGI. This CDR3 has 15 residues.

This chain joins TRBV6-5 and TRBJ1-2, with 9 bases fitting TRBD1. The CDR3 is made up of 14 amino acids. CDR1 MNHEY and CDR2 SVGAGI come from the germline V gene. V shed 6 bases, J shed 3 bases, and the junction held 5 bases outside the gene matches. This chain's CDR3 is CASRQGQGDYGYTF. The CDR3 DNA sequence: TGTGCCAGCAGACAGGGACAGGGTGACTATGGCTACACCTTC.

This clone occurred once. J is TRBJ2-3 and V is TRBV11-3, with 13 bases aligning to TRBD2. The V segment lost 5 bases and the J segment 7 bases; nucleotides outside the gene matches: 6. Germline V CDR1 and CDR2: SGHNT, YENEEA. The CDR3 covers 15 residues. The CDR3 protein is CASSLGLAGIYTQYF. In DNA, the CDR3 is TGTGCCAGCAGCCTGGGACTAGCGGGAATTTATACGCAGTATTTT.

The chain links TRBV27 to TRBJ1-2; 8 bases map to TRBD1. Trimming at V came to 0 bases and at J to 4 bases, leaving 4 bases not matched to a gene. This CDR3 spans 15 amino acids. Germline loops: CDR1 MNHEY, CDR2 SMNVEV (reference sequence). The CDR3 loop reads CASSLSQGAFYGYTF. CDR3 coding DNA: TGTGCCAGCAGTTTATCCCAGGGGGCATTCTATGGCTACACCTTC.

The chain couples TRBV5-1 to TRBJ1-2; no clear D. This CDR3 is built from 12 residues. Germline assignment: CDR1 SGHRS and CDR2 YFSETQ. V lost 4 bases and J lost 8, with 12 bases in between. The CDR3, as DNA: TGCGCCAGCAGCGCCAGCGTGGGGGGCTACACCTTC. It is translated as CASSASVGGYTF.

This clone was found a few times. The CDR3 nucleotides read TGTGCCAGCAGCCCCGGGACAGGGCCGCGACCCCAGCATTTT. Translated, it gives CASSPGTGPRPQHF. The genes are TRBV3-1 (or the pseudogene TRBV3-2) and TRBJ1-5; 9 bases align to TRBD1. J gave up 10 bases and V 4 bases, and 8 bases lay outside the gene matches. The CDR3 contains 14 residues. CDR1 and CDR2 (germline): LGHDT, YNNKEL (reference sequence).

The chain employs TRBV12-3 or TRBV12-4 and TRBJ1-6; D remains unclear. V was pared by 6 bases and J by 9 bases, with 9 bases between. The CDR3 extends over 12 amino acids. CDR3 sequence reads: CASSSRGSPLHF. The DNA for the CDR3 is TGTGCCAGCAGCTCCCGGGGTTCACCCCTCCACTTT.

The V gene is TRBV2, the J gene TRBJ1-1; 9 bases agree with TRBD1. The CDR3 has 15 amino acids. Germline V gene sequence: CDR1 SNHLY, CDR2 FYNNEI. The V gene end was trimmed by 3 bases and the J gene end by 2 bases; junction bases not matched to a gene: 4. CDR3 amino acids: CASSDTGQGNTEAFF. In DNA, the CDR3 is TGTGCCAGCAGTGATACGGGACAGGGTAACACTGAAGCTTTCTTT.

This clone appeared a few times. The chain combines TRBV5-6 with TRBJ1-1; D is undetermined. Trimming took 0 bases from V and 9 from J, leaving 12 bases between them. Germline-derived CDR1 and CDR2 are SGHDT and YYEEEE. The CDR3 contains 13 residues. The CDR3 nucleotides read TGTGCCAGCAGCTTGGGTATGGAATTAAAAGCTTTCTTT. Translation gives CASSLGMELKAFF.

The chain couples TRBV27 to TRBJ1-4; possibly TRBD1 for D (6 bases). Germline lookup yields CDR1 MNHEY and CDR2 SMNVEV (reference sequence). CDR3 length equals 14 residues. The V gene lost 3 bases and the J gene lost 5 bases, with 10 bases spanning the gap. CDR3 sequence reads: CASSFGQQNEKLFF. The CDR3 region has the DNA TGTGCCAGCAGTTTCGGACAGCAGAATGAAAAACTGTTTTTT. The variable domain in full, completed from reference TRBV27 and TRBJ1-4, reads EAQVTQNPRYLITVTGKKLTVTCSQNMNHEYMSWYRQDPGLGLRQIYYSMNVEVTDKGDVPEGYKVSRKEKRNFPLILESPSPNQTSLYFCASSFGQQNEKLFFGSGTQLSVL.

The chain recombines TRBV4-1 with TRBJ2-1; D ambiguous. The CDR3 runs to 17 residues. The ends were cut back, 3 bases at V and 5 bases at J, with 20 bases in the middle. CDR1 and CDR2 from the germline V gene are MGHRA and YSYEKL. The CDR3 bases are TGCGCCAGCAGCCACATTTTACGACAAAAGGAACACAATGAGCAGTTCTTC. The encoded protein is CASSHILRQKEHNEQFF.

V and J are TRBV7-8 and TRBJ2-7, with 10 bases matching TRBD1. After removal of 5 bases from V and 4 bases from J, the junction contained 8 bases not matched to a gene. CDR3 length: 15 amino acids. Germline-derived CDR1 and CDR2 are SGHVS and FQNEAQ. This CDR3 reads CASSPRTGGEYEQYF. DNA of the CDR3: TGTGCCAGCAGCCCGCGGACAGGGGGGGAATACGAGCAGTACTTC. Using reference TRBV7-8 and TRBJ2-7 for the parts outside the CDR3, the full variable domain is GAGVSQSPRYKVAKRGQDVALRCDPISGHVSLFWYQQALGQGPEFLTYFQNEAQLDKSGLPSDRFFAERPEGSVSTLKIQRTQQEDSAVYLCASSPRTGGEYEQYFGPGTRLTVT.

CDR3 bases: TGCGCCAGCAGCTTGACGTACGCCGGGGAGCTGTTTTTT. Its translation is CASSLTYAGELFF. The V and J genes are TRBV5-1 and TRBJ2-2; no definite D call. V was shortened by 1 base and J by 6 bases, with 7 bases between the two germline ends. The CDR3 extends over 13 amino acids. CDR1 SGHRS and CDR2 YFSETQ come from the germline V gene.

The chain is built from TRBV5-1 and TRBJ2-1; 9 bases map to TRBD1. Trimming removed 4 bases from V and 4 bases from J; junction bases left unmatched: 6. The CDR3 is made up of 15 amino acids. Germline CDR1 reads SGHRS; CDR2 reads YFSETQ. The CDR3 loop reads CASSPGTGPYNEQFF. The CDR3 DNA sequence: TGCGCCAGCAGCCCCGGGACAGGGCCGTACAATGAGCAGTTCTTC.

The rearrangement joins TRBV6-2 or TRBV6-3 to TRBJ2-7; D might be TRBD1 (6 bases). The V and J ends lost 5 bases and 1 base respectively, with 21 bases between them. The CDR3 contains 17 residues. CDR1 and CDR2 (germline): MNHEY, SVGEGT. CDR3 in amino acids: CASSAGLADSFSYEQYF. The CDR3 DNA is TGTGCCAGCAGTGCCGGTCTCGCGGACAGCTTTTCCTACGAGCAGTACTTC.

The genes are TRBV30 and TRBJ1-6; TRBD1 matches 8 bases. The CDR3 totals 12 residues. CDR1 is GTSNPN and CDR2 is SVGIG in the germline V gene (reference sequence). Losses at the gene ends were 5 bases for V and 7 bases for J; bases not matched to a gene: 1. This CDR3 is CAWDRGNSPLHF. CDR3 DNA: TGTGCCTGGGACAGGGGAAATTCACCCCTCCACTTT.

V gene TRBV12-3 or TRBV12-4 combines with J gene TRBJ2-7; D gene uncertain. Trimming removed 6 bases from V and 0 bases from J, with 6 bases in between. The CDR3 sequence is 12 residues long. The CDR3 loop is CASRFSSYEQYF. For the CDR3, the DNA is TGTGCCAGCAGATTCAGCTCCTACGAGCAGTACTTC.

The chain carries TRBV5-1 and TRBJ1-1; possible D gene TRBD1, 6 bases. The germline V gene encodes CDR1 SGHRS and CDR2 YFSETQ. The CDR3 totals 15 residues. Trimming pared 6 bases from V and 2 bases from J, leaving 17 bases between. This CDR3 reads CASKTSSGANTEAFF. The CDR3 nucleotides read TGCGCCAGCAAAACTTCCTCGGGGGCAAACACTGAAGCTTTCTTT.

V gene TRBV7-9 combines with J gene TRBJ1-1; TRBD1 agrees at 9 bases. The CDR3 consists of 14 residues. Losses at the gene ends were 3 bases for V and 5 bases for J; bases not matched to a gene: 4. Germline-derived CDR1 and CDR2 are SEHNR and FQNEAQ (reference sequence). The CDR3 nucleotides are TGTGCCAGCAGCTTGGGACAGGGAAAGACTGAAGCTTTCTTT. Its protein is CASSLGQGKTEAFF.

The rearrangement joins TRBV11-2 to TRBJ2-1; a possible D gene is TRBD2 (5 bases). Germline assignment: CDR1 SGHAT and CDR2 FQNNGV. V dropped 1 base and J dropped 12 bases, with 16 bases sitting between them. This CDR3 has 14 amino acids. CDR3 sequence: CASSLVRSSQRQFF. The CDR3 nucleotides read TGTGCCAGCAGCTTAGTGCGGTCTAGCCAAAGGCAGTTCTTC. Supplemented by reference TRBV11-2 and TRBJ2-1, the full variable domain reads EAGVAQSPRYKIIEKRQSVAFWCNPISGHATLYWYQQILGQGPKLLIQFQNNGVVDDSQLPKDRFSAERLKGVDSTLKIQPAKLEDSAVYLCASSLVRSSQRQFFGPGTRLTVL.